This T cell receptor beta chain was sequenced in a study of blood T cells in healthy people across ages. Primed by a sample-barcoded 5' primer and a J-beta primer mix, a second PCR proceeded for roughly 7 to 12 cycles. Via MiXCR, TCRdb re-called the 5' RACE reads, giving one row per CDR3 protein. The sample consists of hundreds of thousands of distinct CDR3 sequences, 20% to 30% of them appearing once. These data also formed part of another study, on T cells of mothers and their children.

Sequenced: blood. The clonotype was recovered from a boy between 10 and 17 years old in good health.

The CDR3 sequence is CASSLVMGQGESNQYF. CDR3 nucleotide sequence: TGTGCCAGCAGCTTGGTTATGGGACAGGGTGAAAGCAATCAGTACTTC. J is TRBJ2-4 and V is TRBV5-6, with TRBD1 identical over 9 bases. The V and J ends lost 0 bases and 12 bases, in that order; junction bases with no gene match: 13. The germline V gene encodes CDR1 SGHDT and CDR2 YYEEEE. This CDR3 is 16 amino acids long.